Listed below are T cell receptor beta chains from one sample, sequenced in a study of persistence of HIV-infected CD4 T cells. Some clones are missing from TCRdb's copy, which holds only in-frame ones; the method was immunoSEQ multiplex PCR. The table has around 30,000 clones, approximately 85% seen once. The antigens of these receptors remain unknown. The specimen comprised CD4+ T cells sorted from PBMCs after roughly 17-hour stimulation, sampled from a patient who received antiretroviral therapy. The receptors derive from an adult woman with HIV who was CMV-seropositive. The CDR3 runs from the conserved cysteine through the conserved F or W. Each record gives: V gene, D gene, J gene, clone size, CDR3 protein, CDR3 DNA. The D gene is left open where the match is weak. The listing skips clone size in some rows; elsewhere it reads once, few, many or a size class.

v_gene: TRBV6-5
d_gene: NA
j_gene: TRBJ2-3
abundance: NA
CDR3aa: CASKEGPPDTQYF
CDR3nt: TGTGCCAGCAAGGAGGGTCCCCCGGATACGCAGTATTTT

v_gene: TRBV18
d_gene: NA
j_gene: TRBJ2-2
abundance: few
CDR3aa: CASSRRGLTFANTGELFF
CDR3nt: TGTGCCAGCTCCCGCAGGGGCCTTACCTTCGCGAACACCGGGGAGCTGTTTTTT

v_gene: TRBV5-4
d_gene: TRBD2
j_gene: TRBJ2-3
abundance: few
CDR3aa: CASSLFLAGTDTQYF
CDR3nt: TGTGCCAGCAGCTTGTTCCTAGCGGGTACAGATACGCAGTATTTT

v_gene: TRBV11-3
d_gene: TRBD1
j_gene: TRBJ2-2
abundance: NA
CDR3aa: CASSSGDRANTGELFF
CDR3nt: TGTGCCAGCAGCTCGGGGGACAGGGCGAACACCGGGGAGCTGTTTTTT

v_gene: TRBV7-8
d_gene: NA
j_gene: TRBJ1-2
abundance: NA
CDR3aa: CASSREGKTNYGYTF
CDR3nt: TGTGCCAGCAGCCGGGAGGGAAAGACTAACTATGGCTACACCTTC

v_gene: TRBV6-5
d_gene: NA
j_gene: TRBJ1-2
abundance: NA
CDR3aa: CASSTQGALGYTF
CDR3nt: TGTGCCAGCAGTACCCAAGGGGCGCTAGGCTACACCTTC

v_gene: TRBV4-3
d_gene: NA
j_gene: TRBJ1-2
abundance: NA
CDR3aa: CASSQAGTPPSYGYTF
CDR3nt: TGCGCCAGCAGCCAAGCCGGGACCCCCCCCAGCTATGGCTACACCTTC

v_gene: TRBV3-1/TRBV3-2
d_gene: TRBD2
j_gene: TRBJ2-1
abundance: NA
CDR3aa: CASSQTSGSAFF
CDR3nt: TGTGCCAGCAGCCAGACCAGCGGGAGTGCGTTCTTC

v_gene: TRBV7-8
d_gene: TRBD2
j_gene: TRBJ2-6
abundance: once
CDR3aa: CASSPAGVHLSGANVLTF
CDR3nt: TGTGCCAGCAGCCCAGCGGGGGTCCACCTCTCTGGGGCCAACGTCCTGACTTTC

v_gene: TRBV6-5
d_gene: TRBD1
j_gene: TRBJ1-2
abundance: NA
CDR3aa: CASSYSSRGKGGGYTF
CDR3nt: TGTGCCAGCAGTTACTCTTCCAGGGGGAAGGGTGGCGGCTACACCTTC

v_gene: TRBV3-1/TRBV3-2
d_gene: NA
j_gene: TRBJ1-3
abundance: medium-sized
CDR3aa: CASSQDYPGSGNTIYF
CDR3nt: TGTGCCAGCAGCCAAGATTATCCAGGCTCTGGAAACACCATATATTTT

v_gene: TRBV7-2
d_gene: NA
j_gene: TRBJ2-2
abundance: NA
CDR3aa: CASTRSSDTGELFF
CDR3nt: TGTGCCAGCACCCGTTCCTCGGACACCGGGGAGCTGTTTTTT

v_gene: TRBV19
d_gene: NA
j_gene: TRBJ2-2
abundance: few
CDR3aa: CASRVYPGELFF
CDR3nt: TGTGCCAGTAGAGTCTATCCCGGGGAGCTGTTTTTT

v_gene: TRBV19
d_gene: NA
j_gene: TRBJ2-1
abundance: NA
CDR3aa: CASSIGDARNEQFF
CDR3nt: TGTGCCAGTAGTATAGGGGACGCGCGGAATGAGCAGTTCTTC

v_gene: TRBV10-3
d_gene: NA
j_gene: TRBJ1-1
abundance: NA
CDR3aa: CAISDQGRNTEAFF
CDR3nt: TGTGCCATCAGTGATCAAGGGAGGAACACTGAAGCTTTCTTT

v_gene: TRBV19
d_gene: NA
j_gene: TRBJ1-4
abundance: NA
CDR3aa: CASSMRGTEKLFF
CDR3nt: TGTGCCAGTAGTATGAGGGGAACTGAAAAACTGTTTTTT

v_gene: TRBV3-1/TRBV3-2
d_gene: TRBD1
j_gene: TRBJ1-4
abundance: NA
CDR3aa: CASSQVQGREKLFF
CDR3nt: TGTGCCAGCAGCCAAGTACAGGGGCGAGAAAAACTGTTTTTT

v_gene: TRBV6-5
d_gene: NA
j_gene: TRBJ2-7
abundance: NA
CDR3aa: CASSFGQYYEQYF
CDR3nt: TGTGCCAGCAGTTTCGGACAGTACTACGAGCAGTACTTC

v_gene: TRBV5-1
d_gene: NA
j_gene: TRBJ1-4
abundance: NA
CDR3aa: CASSSGRTATNEKLFF
CDR3nt: TGCGCCAGCAGCTCGGGACGGACGGCAACTAATGAAAAACTGTTTTTT

v_gene: TRBV28
d_gene: NA
j_gene: TRBJ1-4
abundance: once
CDR3aa: CASLPGGVTNNEKLFF
CDR3nt: TGTGCCAGCCTCCCGGGGGGCGTTACTAACAATGAAAAACTGTTTTTT

v_gene: TRBV7-9
d_gene: NA
j_gene: TRBJ1-5
abundance: few
CDR3aa: CASSLAAGGRNQPQHF
CDR3nt: TGTGCCAGCAGCTTAGCGGCGGGGGGCCGCAATCAGCCCCAGCATTTT

v_gene: TRBV19
d_gene: NA
j_gene: TRBJ2-7
abundance: NA
CDR3aa: CASSIAGVGEQYF
CDR3nt: TGTGCCAGTAGTATAGCGGGGGTCGGCGAGCAGTACTTC

v_gene: TRBV5-1
d_gene: NA
j_gene: TRBJ2-5
abundance: few
CDR3aa: CASSRPGETQYF
CDR3nt: TGCGCCAGCAGCCGCCCAGGGGAGACCCAGTACTTC

v_gene: TRBV28
d_gene: NA
j_gene: TRBJ1-1
abundance: few
CDR3aa: CASSSQGRTEAFF
CDR3nt: TGTGCCAGCAGTTCACAGGGCCGAACTGAAGCTTTCTTT

v_gene: TRBV29-1
d_gene: NA
j_gene: TRBJ2-2
abundance: NA
CDR3aa: CSATVGAWTGELFF
CDR3nt: TGCAGCGCCACCGTCGGTGCATGGACCGGGGAGCTGTTTTTT

v_gene: TRBV5-1
d_gene: TRBD1
j_gene: TRBJ2-7
abundance: NA
CDR3aa: CASSSGQGSYEQYF
CDR3nt: TGCGCCAGCAGCTCCGGACAGGGATCCTACGAGCAGTACTTC

v_gene: TRBV6-6
d_gene: NA
j_gene: TRBJ2-6
abundance: NA
CDR3aa: CASSPLQGIAGANVLTF
CDR3nt: TGTGCCAGCAGTCCTCTCCAAGGCATTGCTGGGGCCAACGTCCTGACTTTC

v_gene: TRBV7-2
d_gene: NA
j_gene: TRBJ1-2
abundance: NA
CDR3aa: CASSLGAGGRAGGYTF
CDR3nt: TGTGCCAGCAGCTTAGGGGCGGGAGGCCGGGCGGGTGGCTACACCTTC

v_gene: TRBV11-3
d_gene: NA
j_gene: TRBJ2-7
abundance: NA
CDR3aa: CASSLAPDSHEQYF
CDR3nt: TGTGCCAGCAGCTTAGCCCCGGACAGCCACGAGCAGTACTTC

v_gene: TRBV9
d_gene: TRBD1
j_gene: TRBJ1-2
abundance: NA
CDR3aa: CASSGQGQNYGYTF
CDR3nt: TGTGCCAGCAGCGGACAGGGGCAGAACTATGGCTACACCTTC

v_gene: TRBV5-1
d_gene: TRBD1
j_gene: TRBJ1-5
abundance: NA
CDR3aa: CASYAYRGRENQPQHF
CDR3nt: TGCGCCAGCTACGCTTACAGGGGGCGAGAGAATCAGCCCCAGCATTTT

v_gene: TRBV7-3
d_gene: TRBD1
j_gene: TRBJ2-7
abundance: few
CDR3aa: CASSLTPGQGSEQYF
CDR3nt: TGTGCCAGCAGCTTAACTCCGGGACAGGGAAGCGAGCAGTACTTC

v_gene: TRBV25-1
d_gene: NA
j_gene: TRBJ2-3
abundance: NA
CDR3aa: CASSMGGPRTDTQYF
CDR3nt: TGTGCCAGCAGTATGGGGGGGCCACGCACAGATACGCAGTATTTT

v_gene: TRBV9
d_gene: NA
j_gene: TRBJ1-4
abundance: NA
CDR3aa: CASSVGIGYGHEKLFF
CDR3nt: TGTGCCAGCAGCGTAGGAATAGGATATGGGCATGAAAAACTGTTTTTT

v_gene: TRBV2
d_gene: NA
j_gene: TRBJ1-5
abundance: NA
CDR3aa: CASRGGQLSNQPQHF
CDR3nt: TGTGCCAGCAGGGGGGGGCAACTTAGCAATCAGCCCCAGCATTTT

v_gene: TRBV6-1
d_gene: NA
j_gene: TRBJ1-4
abundance: few
CDR3aa: CASSEGPANEKLFF
CDR3nt: TGTGCCAGCAGTGAGGGGCCGGCTAATGAAAAACTGTTTTTT

v_gene: TRBV7-2
d_gene: NA
j_gene: TRBJ2-7
abundance: few
CDR3aa: CASSRRDTAYEQYF
CDR3nt: TGTGCCAGCAGCCGCCGGGACACGGCCTACGAGCAGTACTTC

v_gene: TRBV19
d_gene: NA
j_gene: TRBJ1-1
abundance: NA
CDR3aa: CASKGTSGRTEAFF
CDR3nt: TGTGCCAGTAAGGGGACCTCCGGGCGTACTGAAGCTTTCTTT

v_gene: TRBV2
d_gene: NA
j_gene: TRBJ1-2
abundance: NA
CDR3aa: CASSRSDYGYTF
CDR3nt: TGTGCCAGCAGTAGGTCGGACTATGGCTACACCTTC

v_gene: TRBV2
d_gene: NA
j_gene: TRBJ1-5
abundance: few
CDR3aa: CASSGDGGNQPQHF
CDR3nt: TGTGCCAGCAGTGGGGACGGGGGTAATCAGCCCCAGCATTTT

v_gene: TRBV4-1
d_gene: TRBD2
j_gene: TRBJ2-7
abundance: NA
CDR3aa: CASSVTSGSSYEQYF
CDR3nt: TGCGCCAGCAGCGTAACTAGCGGAAGCTCCTACGAGCAGTACTTC